The 16 T cell receptor beta chains reported below all come from one sample, sequenced in a study of glioma-infiltrating T cells (dated by TCRdb to the mid-2010s). Sequencing was carried out with an Illumina MiSeq. TCR alpha and beta CDR3 regions were amplified with the iRepertoire nested amplicon-rescue multiplex PCR (arm-PCR) platform from RNA. TCRdb trimmed public reads at Q25 via fastp, called clones via MiXCR and kept in-frame beta chains. Duplicate CDR3 protein sequences are folded into a single record with the most common DNA and genes. The sample profile shows over 130,000 distinct CDR3 sequences; around 42% of them were found once. In total, the top ten clones hold around 18% of the sample. Material: glioma tissue, nonneoplastic brain tissue, or PBMCs (not recorded which). Receptors originate from a human donor with low-grade glioma or glioblastoma, undergoing nonglioma brain surgery, or in good health (not recorded which).

This clonotype appeared a few times. This sequence joins TRBV6-1 and TRBJ2-3; perhaps TRBD1 as D (6 bases). The CDR3 contains 13 residues. V lost 5 bases, J lost 8 bases, and 14 bases lay in between. Germline CDR1 reads MNHNS; CDR2 reads SASEGT. This CDR3 reads CASSTSDSGTQYF. CDR3 DNA: TGTGCCAGCAGTACATCGGACAGTGGTACGCAGTATTTT.

The J gene is TRBJ1-1, the V gene TRBV6-6; a possible D gene is TRBD1 (5 bases). Trimming removed 6 bases from V and 4 bases from J, with 15 bases in between. This CDR3 comprises 14 residues. Germline V gives CDR1 MNHNY, CDR2 SVGAGI (reference sequence). The CDR3 DNA reads TGTGCCAGCAGCCGGGGCCCGGTGAGCACTGAAGCTTTCTTT. It specifies CASSRGPVSTEAFF.

Here the CDR3 DNA reads TGTGCCAGCAGTTCCCTGACAGGGAGGATCAACGAGCAGTACTTC. Translation gives CASSSLTGRINEQYF. This rearrangement joins TRBV12-3 or TRBV12-4 to TRBJ2-7, with D tentatively TRBD1 (7 bases). The CDR3 spans 15 residues. With 4 bases removed from V and 5 bases from J, the gap between germline ends came to 18 bases.

This clonotype occurred a few times. This chain links TRBV7-2 with TRBJ2-5, with D perhaps TRBD1 (6 bases). V shed 8 bases and J shed 2 bases, with 15 bases lying between them. The CDR3 has 14 residues. Germline CDR1 reads SGHTA; CDR2 reads FQGNSA. The CDR3 coding sequence is TGTGCCAGCGCACGCCTCGGACAGCAAGAGACCCAGTACTTC. The encoded protein is CASARLGQQETQYF.

J is TRBJ2-7 and V is TRBV12-3 or TRBV12-4; D is ambiguous. The CDR3 runs 12 residues. V lost 6 bases to trimming and J lost 3 bases, with 9 bases between them. The CDR3 DNA is TGTGCCAGCAGCCTTACCCACTACGAGCAGTACTTC. Amino acids: CASSLTHYEQYF.

The chain links TRBV20-1 to TRBJ1-5; D unclear. Germline CDR1 is DFQATT and CDR2 is SNEGSKA (reference sequence). This CDR3 has 12 amino acids. V was cut by 3 bases and J by 9 bases, with 12 bases left in between. The CDR3 nucleotides read TGCAGTGCTAGGACTTTCCAAGGGCCCCAGCATTTT. Protein product: CSARTFQGPQHF.

This clonotype was recorded a few times. The chain recombines TRBV27 with TRBJ1-2; D not certain. V dropped 7 bases and J dropped 7 bases, with 10 bases sitting between them. Germline V gene lookup returns CDR1 MNHEY and CDR2 SMNVEV (reference sequence). The CDR3 runs to 11 residues. As DNA, the CDR3 is TGTGCCAGCATGGATGCTAGTGGCTACACCTTC. As protein: CASMDASGYTF.

In its sample, this clonotype was seen a few times. The V and J genes are TRBV6-1 and TRBJ2-7; the D gene is possibly TRBD2 (5 bases). The CDR3 is 13 residues long. V lost 8 bases and J lost 4, with 15 bases in between. The germline V gene encodes CDR1 MNHNS and CDR2 SASEGT. Written as DNA, the CDR3 is TGTGCCAGCCGCGGGCCCGCCGGTTACGAGCAGTACTTC. As protein: CASRGPAGYEQYF.

This chain connects TRBV6-1 to TRBJ2-1; 7 bases agree with TRBD1. The ends lost 5 bases at V and 4 bases at J; junction bases unmatched: 8. CDR3 size: 15 residues. The germline V gene encodes CDR1 MNHNS and CDR2 SASEGT. This CDR3 is CASSKPGTAYNEQFF. CDR3 nucleotide sequence: TGTGCCAGCAGTAAACCCGGGACAGCATACAATGAGCAGTTCTTC.

This CDR3 is CSADRNEKLFF. CDR3 nucleotides: TGCAGTGCGGACAGGAATGAAAAACTGTTTTTT. The chain couples TRBV20-1 to TRBJ1-4; 7 bases are shared with TRBD1. Germline lookup yields CDR1 DFQATT and CDR2 SNEGSKA (reference sequence). This CDR3 comprises 11 residues. With 6 bases clipped from V and 5 bases from J, the junction kept 0 bases outside the gene matches.

The J gene is TRBJ1-3, the V gene TRBV11-1; no firm D call. V lost 5 bases, J lost 0 bases, and 14 bases lay in between. This CDR3 is 16 amino acids long. CDR1 is SGHAT and CDR2 is FQDESV in the germline V gene (reference sequence). In nucleotides, the CDR3 is TGTGCCAGCAGCGAGTCAGCCACGGTCTCTGGAAACACCATATATTTT. This codes for CASSESATVSGNTIYF.

This chain joins TRBV7-2 and TRBJ2-7, with D perhaps TRBD1 (6 bases). V lost 3 bases to trimming and J lost 6 bases, with 9 bases between them. The CDR3 has 12 amino acids. CDR1 and CDR2 from the germline V gene are SGHTA and FQGNSA. CDR3 protein: CASSFGGLEQYF. CDR3 bases: TGTGCCAGCAGCTTTGGGGGCCTCGAGCAGTACTTC.

The chain carries TRBV12-3 or TRBV12-4 and TRBJ1-1, with a weak D call TRBD1 (5 bases). Trimming stripped 6 bases from V and 8 bases from J, with 16 bases between. The CDR3 is 13 residues long. The CDR3 region has the DNA TGTGCCAGCAGGAGGGACGTTGAGGGGGAAGCTTTCTTT. It yields the protein CASRRDVEGEAFF.

This sequence joins TRBV7-9 and TRBJ2-2; no firm D call. The CDR3 length is 14 residues. CDR1 SEHNR and CDR2 FQNEAQ come from the germline V gene (reference sequence). Deletions cut 5 bases from V and 2 bases from J, with 9 bases between. CDR3 coding DNA: TGTGCCAGCAGCCCGACACCTAACACCGGGGAGCTGTTTTTT. Translated, it gives CASSPTPNTGELFF.

V is TRBV2 and J is TRBJ2-3, with 8 positions matching TRBD2. Per germline, CDR1 SNHLY and CDR2 FYNNEI. CDR3 length equals 16 residues. V lost 2 bases and J lost 10; bases outside the gene matches: 14. For the CDR3, the DNA is TGTGCCAGCAGTGAATTGTCTAGCGGGTCACAAGGTCCGCAGTATTTT. It is translated as CASSELSSGSQGPQYF. The full variable domain, rest sourced from reference TRBV2 and TRBJ2-3, is EPEVTQTPSHQVTQMGQEVILRCVPISNHLYFYWYRQILGQKVEFLVSFYNNEISEKSEIFDDQFSVERPDGSNFTLKIRSTKLEDSAMYFCASSELSSGSQGPQYFGPGTRLTVL.

The gene calls are TRBV3-1 and TRBJ1-1; D uncertain. Germline-derived CDR1 and CDR2 are LGHDT and YNNKEL (reference sequence). Deletions cut 1 base from V and 5 bases from J, with 8 bases between. The length of the CDR3 is 13 residues. CDR3 loop: CASSQVSDTEAFF. CDR3 DNA sequence: TGTGCCAGCAGCCAAGTATCGGATACTGAAGCTTTCTTT.